This T cell receptor (beta chain) originates from a study of beta chain features in type 1 diabetes. In the study overall: Investigators examined some 100,000,000 sorted cells across all samples. Study findings and constraints: Fewer insertions but more deletions were seen at VDJ junctions in type 1 diabetes patients. Over-representation of high TCR-expressing cells was a possible consequence of cDNA sequencing. Significant though moderate, a shortening of TCRB CDR3s appeared in all four CD4+ subsets of Type 1 diabetes patients.

Concerning this clone: Its antigen is unidentified.

The CDR3 covers 15 residues. The V gene lost 5 bases and the J gene lost 3 bases, with 14 bases spanning the gap. Germline V lookup: CDR1 SGHTA, CDR2 FQGNSA. The whole isolated RNA underwent reverse transcription, so sequencing captured expressed TCRB transcripts. Here immunoSEQ multiplex PCR was the method, and the copy in TCRdb shows in-frame clones only, minus some. The sample lists hundreds of thousands of clones, roughly 11% occurring once. The sequence derives from a man aged 30 to 45 with type 1 diabetes. Sequencing input: naive CD4+ T cells from blood. The chain recombines TRBV7-2 with TRBJ2-1, with D perhaps matching TRBD2 (6 bases). The CDR3 reads CASSVPSSGYNEQFF. As DNA, the CDR3 is TGTGCCAGCAGCGTCCCTAGTAGCGGCTACAATGAGCAGTTCTTC.